This passage covers 23 T cell receptor beta chains from one sample sequenced in a study of blood T cell repertoires in COVID-19. Method: immunoSEQ multiplex PCR; TCRdb's copy keeps in-frame clones and lacks some. Of around 140,000 clones listed, about 86% are singletons. What was sequenced was peripheral blood. The receptors were gathered from a woman aged 55-75 years with acute or convalescent COVID-19.

DNA of the CDR3: TGTGCCAGCAGCTTGGCCCAGAGACTAGCGGGTACGATTAGCACAGATACGCAGTATTTT. Its protein is CASSLAQRLAGTISTDTQYF. The chain is built from TRBV5-4 and TRBJ2-3; 10 nucleotides match TRBD2. The V gene end was trimmed by 0 bases and the J gene end by 0 bases; junction bases not matched to a gene: 13. The germline V gene has CDR1 SGHNT and CDR2 YYREEE (reference sequence). The CDR3 length is 20 residues.

The chain couples TRBV30 to TRBJ1-1; 7 bases fit TRBD1. The CDR3 covers 11 residues. Germline assignment: CDR1 GTSNPN and CDR2 SVGIG (reference sequence). After removal of 7 bases from V and 5 bases from J, the junction contained 4 bases not matched to a gene. CDR3 in amino acids: CASRRGTEAFF. CDR3 coding DNA: TGTGCCTCCCGCAGGGGGACTGAAGCTTTCTTT.

This chain joins TRBV29-1 and TRBJ2-1; 9 bases match TRBD2. The CDR3 consists of 16 residues. V shed 2 bases and J 3 bases; nucleotides not matched to a gene: 8. Germline CDR1 and CDR2: SQVTM and ANQGSEA. The chain's CDR3 is CSVEPFRSGGYNEQFF. CDR3 in DNA: TGCAGCGTTGAACCCTTTCGTAGCGGGGGCTACAATGAGCAGTTCTTC.

The V and J genes are TRBV12-5 and TRBJ2-5; tentatively, D is TRBD1 (5 bases). The ends were cut back, 6 bases at V and 4 bases at J, with 18 bases in the middle. Per the germline V gene, CDR1 is LGHNT and CDR2 is FRNRAP. The CDR3 runs 15 residues. The chain's CDR3 is CASGLGVGLGETQYF. Written as DNA, the CDR3 is TGTGCTAGTGGATTAGGGGTCGGTTTGGGAGAGACCCAGTACTTC.

This clone has just a few counts. The CDR3 bases are TGTGCCAGCACCTCGACAGGTAGGACTTTCTTT. It specifies CASTSTGRTFF. The V gene is TRBV2, the J gene TRBJ1-1; D is possibly TRBD1 (6 bases). The CDR3 totals 11 residues. Germline V gives CDR1 SNHLY, CDR2 FYNNEI. V was shortened by 7 bases and J by 12 bases, with 15 bases between the two germline ends.

The chain links TRBV19 to TRBJ2-7; D possibly corresponds to TRBD2 (6 bases). The CDR3 totals 13 residues. V lost 8 bases and J 4 bases, leaving 15 bases between the germline ends. CDR1 and CDR2 (germline): LNHDA, SQIVND (reference sequence). CDR3 DNA sequence: TGTGCCAGTTCCCAGAGGGGACTGTACGAGCAGTACTTC. This codes for CASSQRGLYEQYF.

This clone was seen once. The chain couples TRBV4-2 to TRBJ2-2; 9 bases map to TRBD2. CDR3 length: 15 residues. CDR1 is LGHNA and CDR2 is YNFKEQ in the germline V gene. J was trimmed by 2 bases and V by 5 bases; bases with no gene match: 3. CDR3 bases: TGTGCCAGCAGCTCCGGGACTAGCAACACCGGGGAGCTGTTTTTT. Amino acid sequence: CASSSGTSNTGELFF.

The chain has TRBV28 and TRBJ2-7; 11 bases match TRBD1. This CDR3 is 15 amino acids long. Per the germline V gene, CDR1 is MDHEN and CDR2 is SYDVKM. J was trimmed by 4 bases and V by 7 bases; bases with no gene match: 9. CDR3: CASTVMGQGVYEQYF. DNA of the CDR3: TGTGCCAGCACCGTAATGGGACAGGGGGTGTACGAGCAGTACTTC.

This sequence joins TRBV6-5 and TRBJ1-2; D may be TRBD1 (5 bases). Trimming pared 6 bases from V and 2 bases from J, leaving 16 bases between. The CDR3 sequence is 15 residues long. Germline lookup yields CDR1 MNHEY and CDR2 SVGAGI. In nucleotides, the CDR3 is TGTGCCAGCAGAGGGTTGGAGGGGCTAAACTATGGCTACACCTTC. It specifies CASRGLEGLNYGYTF.

The CDR3 nucleotides are TGTGCCAGCAGCCACAGAGGGGGACTAGCGGGCTCAGATACGCAGTATTTT. Amino acids: CASSHRGGLAGSDTQYF. The J gene is TRBJ2-3, the V gene TRBV14, with 12 nucleotides matching TRBD2. Germline V lookup: CDR1 SGHDN, CDR2 FVKESK. The CDR3 is 17 amino acids. The V segment lost 3 bases and the J segment 4 bases; nucleotides outside the gene matches: 8.

Points on this clone: A read error is possible here, since a much larger clone lies one base away. Other DNA sequences in this sample translate to the same CDR3. This chain uses TRBV18 with TRBJ1-6, with TRBD1 identical over 9 bases. CDR1 is KGHSH and CDR2 is LQKENI in the germline V gene. V was pared by 1 base and J by 7 bases, with 2 bases of the junction left unmatched. The CDR3 length is 15 residues. The CDR3 spells CASSPRTGENSPLHF. In DNA, the CDR3 is TGTGCCAGCTCACCACGGACAGGGGAAAATTCACCCCTCCACTTT. Filled out from reference TRBV18 and TRBJ1-6, the complete variable domain reads NAGVMQNPRHLVRRRGQEARLRCSPMKGHSHVYWYRQLPEEGLKFMVYLQKENIIDESGMPKERFSAEFPKEGPSILRIQQVVRGDSAAYFCASSPRTGENSPLHFGNGTRLTVT.

The V gene is TRBV11-3, the J gene TRBJ1-3; weak D call: TRBD1 (5 bases). The CDR3 runs to 15 residues. V was clipped by 8 bases and J by 4 bases, with 18 bases between them. Germline CDR1 reads SGHNT; CDR2 reads YENEEA. In DNA form, the CDR3 reads TGTGCCAGCCGCAGGGCAGATGGAATGGGAAACACCATATATTTT. It yields the protein CASRRADGMGNTIYF.

The gene calls are TRBV5-4 and TRBJ1-4, with TRBD1 matching over 8 bases. This CDR3 has 15 residues. Per the germline V gene, CDR1 is SGHNT and CDR2 is YYREEE (reference sequence). The ends lost 0 bases at V and 8 bases at J; junction bases unmatched: 6. CDR3 sequence reads: CASSLDLRDREKLFF. The CDR3 DNA sequence: TGTGCCAGCAGCTTGGACCTCCGGGACAGGGAAAAACTGTTTTTT.

The CDR3: CATSERTGEGYTF. As DNA, the CDR3 is TGTGCCACCAGTGAGCGGACAGGGGAAGGCTACACCTTC. The genes are TRBV24-1 and TRBJ1-2; 9 bases match TRBD1. Germline CDR1 KGHDR, CDR2 SFDVKD. The CDR3 totals 13 residues. V lost 4 bases to trimming and J lost 8 bases; unmatched junction nucleotides: 4.

The chain recombines TRBV14 with TRBJ2-5; possibly TRBD2 for D (5 bases). The CDR3 is 12 amino acids. Germline V gene data show CDR1 as SGHDN and CDR2 as FVKESK. V was shortened by 0 bases and J by 7 bases, with 6 bases between the two germline ends. CDR3 sequence: CASSQDGRTQYF. CDR3 coding DNA: TGTGCCAGCAGCCAAGATGGGAGGACCCAGTACTTC.

This clone was seen only once. The chain links TRBV19 to TRBJ2-2, with TRBD1 matching over 8 bases. There are 14 residues in the CDR3. V shed 5 bases, J shed 3 bases, and the junction held 2 bases outside the gene matches. Germline CDR1 is LNHDA and CDR2 is SQIVND (reference sequence). For the CDR3, the DNA is TGTGCCAGTAGTCTACAGGGGGACACCGGGGAGCTGTTTTTT. This gives the protein CASSLQGDTGELFF.

The gene calls are TRBV5-8 and TRBJ1-1, with 8 positions matching TRBD1. J gave up 4 bases and V 3 bases, and 5 bases lay outside the gene matches. This CDR3 contains 14 residues. In germline, CDR1 is SGHTS, CDR2 YDEGEE. For the CDR3, the DNA is TGTGCCAGCAGCTCAGGACAGGGAGGCACTGAAGCTTTCTTT. Translated: CASSSGQGGTEAFF. Variable domain in full (rest from reference TRBV5-8 and TRBJ1-1): EAGVTQSPTHLIKTRGQQATLRCSPISGHTSVYWYQQALGLGLQFLLWYDEGEERNRGNFPPRFSGRQFPNYSSELNVNALELEDSALYLCASSSGQGGTEAFFGQGTRLTVV.

This chain uses TRBV5-4 with TRBJ2-7; TRBD1 matches 7 bases. Germline CDR1 is SGHNT and CDR2 is YYREEE (reference sequence). V dropped 4 bases and J dropped 1; count of bases not matched to a gene: 11. The length of the CDR3 is 16 residues. The CDR3: CASSGVPGQRSYEQYF. In nucleotides, the CDR3 is TGTGCCAGCAGCGGAGTTCCGGGACAGCGGTCCTACGAGCAGTACTTC.

CDR3: CASSVLLRGRDGELFF. CDR3 sequence (DNA): TGTGCCAGCAGCGTACTCCTGAGGGGGCGGGACGGGGAGCTGTTTTTT. V usage is TRBV9 and J usage is TRBJ2-2, with a tentative D call TRBD1 (7 bases). V dropped 1 base and J dropped 7 bases, with 17 bases sitting between them. The CDR3 extends over 16 amino acids. Looked up from germline, CDR1 is SGDLS and CDR2 is YYNGEE.

V is TRBV4-3 and J is TRBJ1-1; D call uncertain. CDR3 size: 14 residues. Trimming shortened V by 4 bases and J by 1 base, and 10 bases separated the two germline ends. Looked up from germline, CDR1 is LGHNA and CDR2 is YSLEER. The CDR3 DNA is TGCGCCAGCAGCCCAGGAGGCCCGAACACTGAAGCTTTCTTT. As protein: CASSPGGPNTEAFF.

V is TRBV6-2 or TRBV6-3 and J is TRBJ2-1; D possibly corresponds to TRBD2 (7 bases). Between the trimmed V and J ends, which lost 2 bases and 9 bases, there was a span of 14 bases. CDR1 and CDR2 from the germline V gene are MNHEY and SVGEGT. This CDR3 is 14 amino acids long. CDR3 sequence: CASSYVGGLGEQFF. The CDR3, as DNA: TGTGCCAGCAGTTACGTGGGGGGGCTTGGTGAGCAGTTCTTC.

This chain joins TRBV19 and TRBJ1-2; 8 bases map to TRBD1. The CDR3 totals 14 residues. The junction had 4 bases not matched to a gene; V was cut back by 5 bases and J by 2 bases. Germline V gives CDR1 LNHDA, CDR2 SQIVND (reference sequence). CDR3 nucleotide sequence: TGTGCCAGTAGTCTTGGACAGGGCAACTATGGCTACACCTTC. Its protein is CASSLGQGNYGYTF.

This chain connects TRBV20-1 to TRBJ2-1, with 10 bases lining up with TRBD2. CDR1 and CDR2 (germline): DFQATT, SNEGSKA (reference sequence). V lost 3 bases and J lost 9; bases outside the gene matches: 11. The CDR3 runs to 15 residues. CDR3 DNA sequence: TGCAGTGCTAGTAAGCGGGGGGGCAGAATAGGTGAGCAGTTCTTC. Protein: CSASKRGGRIGEQFF.